This T cell receptor beta chain was documented in a study of T cells in Graves' hyperthyroidism and ophthalmopathy. Authors of the study amplified TCR beta CDR3 regions from RNA transcripts. Researchers ran a first-round RT-PCR on the TCR CDR3 using the HTBI primer set. From the multiplex PCR reads, TCRdb called clonotypes with MiXCR, one entry per CDR3 protein. The profile covers approximately 640,000 distinct CDR3 sequences, with 45% appearing a single time and 7% to 7.5% taken by the ten largest. This clonotype was observed once. At one of its ends the junction is not consistent with the germline gene, which may arise from a read error. Germline lookup yields CDR1 LNHDA and CDR2 SQIVND (reference sequence). This CDR3 comprises 15 residues.

The source is an adult man with Graves' disease, either hyperthyroidism or ophthalmopathy (not recorded which). This chain uses TRBV19 with TRBJ2-2; tentatively, D is TRBD2 (5 bases). Sample: peripheral blood or thyroid tissue (not recorded which). In DNA form, the CDR3 reads TGTGCCAGTAGTTCCCTTCGACCGAACACCGGGGAGCTGCTTTTT. Amino acids: CASSSLRPNTGELLF.